This T cell receptor beta chain was recovered during a study of T-cell reconstitution after alpha-beta-depleted transplantation in children. Study findings and constraints: It was reported that alpha-beta T cells came from several hundred expanded graft clones (about two months after transplant). Hyperexpanded clones declined; after one year, newly produced T cells mostly supplied diversity.

Library preparation (for TCRbeta) was performed with unique molecular identifiers. TCRdb passed the PCR reads through MiXCR, listing each CDR3 protein once. The profile shows about 240,000 distinct CDR3 sequences, more than 20% of them singletons. This clonotype was detected a few times. Its cognate antigen is unknown. There are 13 residues in the CDR3. Trimming stripped 0 bases from V and 8 bases from J, with 10 bases between. Germline CDR1 reads SEHNR; CDR2 reads FQNEAQ (reference sequence). The rearrangement links TRBV7-9 to TRBJ1-2; D unclear. Sequences were derived from PBMCs, sampled before TCRalphabeta/CD19-depleted stem cell transplant. The receptor's source is a girl aged 2 to 9 with Fanconi anemia, due to receive a stem cell transplant. CDR3 sequence: CASSLASGGGYTF. The CDR3 DNA reads as TGTGCCAGCAGCTTAGCGAGTGGAGGAGGCTACACCTTC.